This T cell receptor (beta chain) was sequenced for a study of shared clonotypes between healthy human individuals. In the case of this clone: Its antigen remains unidentified.

The assay was immunoSEQ multiplex PCR, and TCRdb's table has in-frame clones only and misses some. Here the sample spans 2 million to 3 million clones, over 85% being singletons. Germline CDR1 LNHDA, CDR2 SQIVND (reference sequence). This CDR3 is 12 amino acids long. V was pared by 8 bases and J by 5 bases, with 5 bases of the junction left unmatched. Study outcomes and limitations: Among the subsets, naive ones generally showed larger estimated richness than memory ones.

The sequencing sample was made of naive CD4+ T cells sorted from blood. Subset meaning: CD45RA+ positively selected. The chain recombines TRBV19 with TRBJ1-2; 7 positions agree with TRBD1. This receptor was obtained from a young man in good health. The CDR3 sequence: CASRRGRYGYTF. CDR3 coding DNA: TGTGCCAGTCGGAGGGGGCGATATGGCTACACCTTC.